This T cell receptor (beta chain) was obtained from a study of T cell responses to AZD1222 COVID-19 vaccine. Regarding the study as a whole: Donors were chiefly white British, with a greater number of females, and clonal diversity was perhaps underestimated.

TCRdb's table, derived via immunoSEQ multiplex PCR, lists solely in-frame clones and lacks some. The sample shows tens of thousands of clones, approximately 90% of them seen only once. Germline loops: CDR1 SGHRS, CDR2 YFSETQ. The CDR3 loop spans 14 amino acids. Trimming shortened V by 0 bases and J by 5 bases, and 11 bases separated the two germline ends. Of note for this clone: Its matching antigen is unknown.

The chain has TRBV5-1 and TRBJ1-1; a possible D gene is TRBD1 (6 bases). The source is an adult in good health. Specimen: peripheral blood, collected on day 0 of MenACWY control vaccination. In DNA, the CDR3 is TGCGCCAGCAGCTTGGAGGGGGGGACGACTGAAGCTTTCTTT. Translated, it gives CASSLEGGTTEAFF.